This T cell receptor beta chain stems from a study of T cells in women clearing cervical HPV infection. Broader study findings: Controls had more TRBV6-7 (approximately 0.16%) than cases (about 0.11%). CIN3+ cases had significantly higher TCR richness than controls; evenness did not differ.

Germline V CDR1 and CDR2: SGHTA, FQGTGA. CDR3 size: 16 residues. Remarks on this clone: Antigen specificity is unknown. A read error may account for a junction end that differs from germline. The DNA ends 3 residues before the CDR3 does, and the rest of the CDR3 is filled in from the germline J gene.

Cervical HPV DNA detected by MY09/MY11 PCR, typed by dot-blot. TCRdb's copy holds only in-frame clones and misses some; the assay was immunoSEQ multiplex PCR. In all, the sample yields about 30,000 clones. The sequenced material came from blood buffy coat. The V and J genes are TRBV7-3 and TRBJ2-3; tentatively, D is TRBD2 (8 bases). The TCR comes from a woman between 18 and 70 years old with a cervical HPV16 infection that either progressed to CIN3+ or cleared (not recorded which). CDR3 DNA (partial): TGTGCCAGCAGCACCGGGGGGGACAGAAGCACAGATGCG. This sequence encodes CASSTGGDRSTDA. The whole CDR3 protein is CASSTGGDRSTDAQYF. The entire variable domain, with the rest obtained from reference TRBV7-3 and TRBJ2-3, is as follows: GAGVSQTPSNKVTEKGKYVELRCDPISGHTALYWYRQSLGQGPEFLIYFQGTGAADDSGLPNDRFFAVRPEGSVSTLKIQRTERGDSAVYLCASSTGGDRSTDAQYFGPGTRLTVL.